Listed below are T cell receptor beta chains from one sample, sequenced in a study of cytomegalovirus exposure and HLA in healthy donors. Clones were read by immunoSEQ multiplex PCR, and TCRdb kept only the in-frame ones, dropping some. The data show roughly 100,000 clones, about 70% seen once. Sequencing used PBMCs. The receptor set was obtained from a man younger than 40 in good health and CMV-seronegative. Each CDR3 is given with its conserved first and last residue. The order of the fields is CDR3 length, clone size, V gene, D gene, J gene, CDR3 protein, CDR3 DNA. D genes are given only for firm matches. Clone size appears in some rows only: once, few, many, or a class for an expanded clone.

16	NA	TRBV7-8	TRBD2	TRBJ2-7	CASSPVGGTSEVEQYF	TGTGCCAGCAGCCCTGTGGGGGGGACTAGCGAGGTCGAGCAGTACTTC
15	few	TRBV7-9	NA	TRBJ1-5	CASSLGTDSNQPQHF	TGTGCCAGCAGCTTAGGGACAGATAGCAATCAGCCCCAGCATTTT
13	NA	TRBV29-1	TRBD1	TRBJ2-5	CSATGSLQETQYF	TGCAGCGCGACAGGGTCTCTCCAAGAGACCCAGTACTTC
13	NA	TRBV18	NA	TRBJ1-1	CASSPGQNTEAFF	TGTGCCAGCTCACCAGGGCAGAACACTGAAGCTTTCTTT
15	NA	TRBV2	NA	TRBJ2-2	CASSGSMVGAGELFF	TGTGCCAGCAGCGGGAGTATGGTTGGGGCCGGGGAGCTGTTTTTT
15	once	TRBV6-1	NA	TRBJ2-3	CASRYRDASTDTQYF	TGTGCCAGCAGGTACAGGGACGCTAGCACAGATACGCAGTATTTT
14	once	TRBV30	TRBD2	TRBJ2-5	CARSGGPGQETQYF	TGTGCTCGGAGCGGGGGGCCGGGGCAAGAGACCCAGTACTTC
14	few	TRBV2	TRBD1	TRBJ2-5	CASSAGGGSETQYF	TGTGCCAGCAGTGCAGGGGGCGGATCGGAGACCCAGTACTTC
14	NA	TRBV6-5	NA	TRBJ1-1	CASSYNRINTEAFF	TGTGCCAGCAGTTACAACAGGATTAACACTGAAGCTTTCTTT
14	NA	TRBV13	NA	TRBJ1-5	CASSLGSRNQPQHF	TGTGCCAGCAGCTTAGGAAGTAGAAATCAGCCCCAGCATTTT
16	NA	TRBV27	TRBD1	TRBJ2-1	CASSLRGQGGWNEQFF	TGTGCCAGCAGTTTACGGGGACAGGGCGGCTGGAATGAGCAGTTCTTC
15	NA	TRBV27	TRBD1	TRBJ1-2	CASTRDRSFGDGYTF	TGTGCCAGCACCCGGGACAGGAGTTTCGGGGATGGCTACACCTTC
12	NA	TRBV5-1	NA	TRBJ2-1	CASSESYNEQFF	TGCGCCAGCAGTGAGTCCTACAATGAGCAGTTCTTC
14	NA	TRBV6-5	NA	TRBJ1-1	CASKGTGRNTEAFF	TGTGCCAGTAAAGGCACAGGGAGGAACACTGAAGCTTTCTTT
14	NA	TRBV6-5	TRBD2	TRBJ2-1	CASSYSPSGLAQFF	TGTGCCAGCAGTTACTCCCCATCGGGACTAGCGCAGTTCTTC
16	NA	TRBV28	NA	TRBJ1-2	CASSLSGGDPNYGYTF	TGTGCCAGCAGTTTAAGTGGGGGCGACCCTAACTATGGCTACACCTTC
14	once	TRBV15	NA	TRBJ2-7	CATKGDASSDEQYF	TGTGCCACCAAGGGGGACGCTTCCTCTGACGAGCAGTACTTC
14	NA	TRBV11-3	NA	TRBJ2-7	CASSLMTYTYEQYF	TGTGCCAGCAGCTTAATGACTTACACCTACGAGCAGTACTTC
15	NA	TRBV19	TRBD1	TRBJ2-7	CASSVGTGNTYEQYF	TGTGCCAGTAGTGTCGGGACAGGCAATACCTACGAGCAGTACTTC
16	NA	TRBV7-2	TRBD1	TRBJ2-7	CASSLMAGQGMNEQYF	TGTGCCAGCAGCTTAATGGCGGGACAGGGGATGAACGAGCAGTACTTC
13	NA	TRBV7-2	TRBD1	TRBJ1-2	CASRDRADYGYTF	TGTGCCAGCAGAGACAGGGCCGATTATGGCTACACCTTC
15	NA	TRBV5-1	TRBD2	TRBJ2-1	CASSLVLAGNNEQFF	TGCGCCAGCAGCTTGGTTCTAGCGGGCAACAATGAGCAGTTCTTC
15	few	TRBV10-3	NA	TRBJ1-1	CAISEVAALGTEAFF	TGTGCCATCAGTGAGGTGGCGGCTCTGGGCACTGAAGCTTTCTTT
16	NA	TRBV7-2	NA	TRBJ2-1	CASSLNGLISYNEQFF	TGTGCCAGCAGCTTAAATGGACTAATCTCCTACAATGAGCAGTTCTTC
14	NA	TRBV9	NA	TRBJ1-1	CASSVIGEGTEAFF	TGTGCCAGCAGCGTAATCGGGGAAGGCACTGAAGCTTTCTTT
16	few	TRBV18	TRBD1	TRBJ1-4	CASSLNRGQTNEKLFF	TGTGCCAGCTCACTTAACAGGGGCCAAACTAATGAAAAACTGTTTTTT
13	NA	TRBV2	NA	TRBJ1-4	CASSRAGNEKLFF	TGTGCCAGCAGCAGGGCCGGTAATGAAAAACTGTTTTTT
16	NA	TRBV7-2	TRBD2	TRBJ2-1	CASSPYPGGRYNEQFF	TGTGCCAGCAGCCCATACCCCGGCGGGAGGTACAATGAGCAGTTCTTC
16	once	TRBV19	NA	TRBJ1-4	CASSIGFGPSNEKLFF	TGTGCCAGTAGTATAGGGTTTGGGCCATCTAATGAAAAACTGTTTTTT
15	NA	TRBV28	NA	TRBJ1-1	CASTGGGYGNTEAFF	TGTGCCAGCACCGGGGGGGGGTACGGGAACACTGAAGCTTTCTTT
14	NA	TRBV5-1	NA	TRBJ2-3	CASSFGDYTDTQYF	TGCGCCAGCAGCTTCGGCGACTACACAGATACGCAGTATTTT
13	NA	TRBV9	NA	TRBJ2-3	CASSVGAPDTQYF	TGTGCCAGCAGCGTAGGGGCGCCAGATACGCAGTATTTT
13	NA	TRBV6-5	TRBD1	TRBJ1-1	CASSPGQGARAFF	TGTGCCAGCAGTCCCGGACAGGGGGCGCGAGCTTTCTTT
15	once	TRBV5-5	TRBD1	TRBJ1-4	CASSFRDRDNEKLFF	TGTGCCAGCAGCTTCCGAGACAGGGATAATGAAAAACTGTTTTTT
14	few	TRBV29-1	TRBD1	TRBJ1-1	CSVGYWDRNTEAFF	TGCAGCGTTGGGTATTGGGACAGGAACACTGAAGCTTTCTTT
14	few	TRBV6-1	TRBD1	TRBJ1-1	CASRRGTGNTEAFF	TGTGCCAGCAGACGAGGGACAGGGAACACTGAAGCTTTCTTT
17	once	TRBV4-1	TRBD2	TRBJ2-7	CASSQEGGTSGGHEQYF	TGCGCCAGCAGCCAAGAAGGGGGGACTAGCGGGGGACACGAGCAGTACTTC
14	NA	TRBV10-2	TRBD2	TRBJ2-1	CASSEGGRAVGQFF	TGCGCCAGCAGTGAGGGCGGGAGGGCCGTCGGGCAGTTCTTC
18	NA	TRBV19	TRBD2	TRBJ2-4	CASRGTSGRGGAKNIQYF	TGTGCCAGTAGAGGGACTAGCGGGAGAGGTGGGGCCAAAAACATTCAGTACTTC
14	NA	TRBV7-9	TRBD1	TRBJ2-7	CASSLGDRTYEQYF	TGTGCCAGCAGCTTAGGGGACAGAACCTACGAGCAGTACTTC
17	NA	TRBV18	NA	TRBJ2-2	CASSPLGWLALDGELFF	TGTGCCAGCTCACCACTCGGGTGGCTTGCCTTGGACGGGGAGCTGTTTTTT
14	NA	TRBV5-1	NA	TRBJ2-3	CASSWESSTDTQYF	TGCGCCAGCAGCTGGGAGAGTAGCACAGATACGCAGTATTTT
16	NA	TRBV4-3	NA	TRBJ2-1	CASSQEPSGSYNEQFF	TGCGCCAGCAGCCAAGAACCATCCGGCTCCTACAATGAGCAGTTCTTC
13	NA	TRBV2	NA	TRBJ1-1	CASSAQLNTEAFF	TGTGCCAGCAGTGCTCAGTTGAACACTGAAGCTTTCTTT
15	few	TRBV28	NA	TRBJ1-5	CASGRLNELNQPQHF	TGTGCCAGCGGGCGATTAAATGAGCTCAATCAGCCCCAGCATTTT
14	few	TRBV5-4	TRBD1	TRBJ1-4	CASSLLTGVEKLFF	TGTGCCAGCAGCTTGCTGACAGGGGTGGAAAAACTGTTTTTT